The rows below give T cell receptor beta chains drawn from one sample of a study of blood T cell repertoires in COVID-19. Sequenced by immunoSEQ multiplex PCR; TCRdb stores in-frame clones only, minus some. The sample carries around 120,000 clones, around 85% recorded once. The sequencing sample was made of peripheral blood. These receptors all stem from a man in his 70s who had recovered from COVID-19. Both conserved end residues are part of each CDR3. A D gene is named only where the DNA matches it firmly. Clone size appears in some rows only: once, few, many, or a class for an expanded clone.

V gene: TRBV10-3; D gene: -; clone size: -; J gene: TRBJ1-5; CDR3 DNA: TGTGCCATCAGGAAGGGGTTAACGGGCCAGCCCCAGCATTTT; CDR3 protein: CAIRKGLTGQPQHF
V gene: TRBV14; D gene: -; clone size: -; J gene: TRBJ2-7; CDR3 DNA: TGTGCCAGCAGCCAGTTTGGACATTTCGAGCAGTACTTC; CDR3 protein: CASSQFGHFEQYF
V gene: TRBV4-1; D gene: TRBD1; clone size: -; J gene: TRBJ2-2; CDR3 DNA: TGCGCCAGCAGCCAGAGCTTTAATGGACAGGACACCGGGGAGCTGTTTTTT; CDR3 protein: CASSQSFNGQDTGELFF
V gene: TRBV28; D gene: TRBD2; clone size: -; J gene: TRBJ2-3; CDR3 DNA: TGTGCCAGCAGTCGGACTAGCGGGAGGTTCTTTACAGATACGCAGTATTTT; CDR3 protein: CASSRTSGRFFTDTQYF
V gene: TRBV28; D gene: TRBD1; clone size: few; J gene: TRBJ2-7; CDR3 DNA: TGTGCCAGCAGGGGGACAGCAGCCTACGAGCAGTACTTC; CDR3 protein: CASRGTAAYEQYF
V gene: TRBV2; D gene: TRBD1; clone size: -; J gene: TRBJ1-4; CDR3 DNA: TGTGCCAGCAGAACAGGGGAAGAGGAAAAACTGTTTTTT; CDR3 protein: CASRTGEEEKLFF
V gene: TRBV7-8; D gene: -; clone size: -; J gene: TRBJ1-2; CDR3 DNA: TGTGCCAGCACCGGGGGGGCTAATGGCTACACCTTC; CDR3 protein: CASTGGANGYTF
V gene: TRBV5-6; D gene: TRBD1; clone size: -; J gene: TRBJ1-5; CDR3 DNA: TGTGCCAGCAGCTTACTCCGGGACAGGGGGCTAAATCGGAATCAGCCCCAGCATTTT; CDR3 protein: CASSLLRDRGLNRNQPQHF
V gene: TRBV9; D gene: -; clone size: -; J gene: TRBJ2-3; CDR3 DNA: TGTGCCAGCAGCGTAGACCCTAGTACAGATACGCAGTATTTT; CDR3 protein: CASSVDPSTDTQYF
V gene: TRBV5-1; D gene: -; clone size: -; J gene: TRBJ1-2; CDR3 DNA: TGCGCCAGCAGCTTGGTCCCAGGAGGGGGCTACACCTTC; CDR3 protein: CASSLVPGGGYTF
V gene: TRBV9; D gene: -; clone size: -; J gene: TRBJ1-4; CDR3 DNA: TGTGCCAGCAGCGTACAGTCAACTAATGAAAAACTGTTTTTT; CDR3 protein: CASSVQSTNEKLFF
V gene: TRBV2; D gene: -; clone size: -; J gene: TRBJ2-1; CDR3 DNA: TGTGCCAGCAAACGGGACTTAAATGAGCAGTTCTTC; CDR3 protein: CASKRDLNEQFF
V gene: TRBV6-5; D gene: TRBD1; clone size: -; J gene: TRBJ2-3; CDR3 DNA: TGTGCCAGCAGTTACAACCAGGGGGCGAGGACAGATACGCAGTATTTT; CDR3 protein: CASSYNQGARTDTQYF
V gene: TRBV28; D gene: -; clone size: -; J gene: TRBJ1-2; CDR3 DNA: TGTGCCAGCAGGGCGGGGAACTATGGCTACACCTTC; CDR3 protein: CASRAGNYGYTF
V gene: TRBV5-1; D gene: -; clone size: -; J gene: TRBJ2-3; CDR3 DNA: TGCGCCAGCAGCCCCCAGGGTCAACGCACAGATACGCAGTATTTT; CDR3 protein: CASSPQGQRTDTQYF
V gene: TRBV5-5; D gene: -; clone size: -; J gene: TRBJ2-7; CDR3 DNA: TGTGCCAGCAGCTTGCGGAGGACCCCACTCGAGCAGTACTTC; CDR3 protein: CASSLRRTPLEQYF
V gene: TRBV5-6; D gene: TRBD2; clone size: -; J gene: TRBJ2-7; CDR3 DNA: TGTGCCAGCAGCTCTTTTAGCGGGTGGGCGAGCAACGAGCAGTACTTC; CDR3 protein: CASSSFSGWASNEQYF
V gene: TRBV2; D gene: -; clone size: -; J gene: TRBJ1-1; CDR3 DNA: TGTGCCAGCATGGACAGAGTCACTGAAGCTTTCTTT; CDR3 protein: CASMDRVTEAFF
V gene: TRBV30; D gene: -; clone size: -; J gene: TRBJ2-5; CDR3 DNA: TGTGCCTGGAGCTCTACTCAAGAGACCCAGTACTTC; CDR3 protein: CAWSSTQETQYF
V gene: TRBV30; D gene: -; clone size: -; J gene: TRBJ2-7; CDR3 DNA: TGTGCCTGGAGTGTACTTGTAGCAGTCTACGAGCAGTACTTC; CDR3 protein: CAWSVLVAVYEQYF
V gene: TRBV4-2; D gene: -; clone size: few; J gene: TRBJ1-2; CDR3 DNA: TGTGCCAGCAGCCAAGCACAGGGCGATGGCTACACCTTC; CDR3 protein: CASSQAQGDGYTF
V gene: TRBV2; D gene: TRBD1; clone size: -; J gene: TRBJ2-1; CDR3 DNA: TGTGCCAGCAGTCCGGGACAGGGCTACAATGAGCAGTTCTTC; CDR3 protein: CASSPGQGYNEQFF
V gene: TRBV5-4; D gene: -; clone size: -; J gene: TRBJ2-7; CDR3 DNA: TGTGCCAGCAGCTCCGCCTACGAGCAGTACTTC; CDR3 protein: CASSSAYEQYF
V gene: TRBV30; D gene: -; clone size: -; J gene: TRBJ1-1; CDR3 DNA: TGTGCCTGGAGTCGGGGGACGGACACTGAAGCTTTCTTT; CDR3 protein: CAWSRGTDTEAFF
V gene: TRBV3-1/TRBV3-2; D gene: -; clone size: -; J gene: TRBJ2-1; CDR3 DNA: TGTGCCAGCAGCCAAGATTCTGCTACCTACAATGAGCAGTTCTTC; CDR3 protein: CASSQDSATYNEQFF
V gene: TRBV7-9; D gene: TRBD2; clone size: -; J gene: TRBJ2-7; CDR3 DNA: TGTGCCAGCAGCCAGACCCTAGCGGGAGGCTACGAGCAGTACTTC; CDR3 protein: CASSQTLAGGYEQYF
V gene: TRBV19; D gene: TRBD1; clone size: -; J gene: TRBJ1-4; CDR3 DNA: TGTGCCAGTAGTGTCACAGGGGGCCGGAATGAAAAACTGTTTTTT; CDR3 protein: CASSVTGGRNEKLFF
V gene: TRBV6-1; D gene: TRBD1; clone size: -; J gene: TRBJ1-2; CDR3 DNA: TGTGCCAGCAGTGATGCCAGGGGGGTACGGTATGGCTACACCTTC; CDR3 protein: CASSDARGVRYGYTF
V gene: TRBV5-1; D gene: TRBD1; clone size: -; J gene: TRBJ1-1; CDR3 DNA: TGCGCCAGCAGCGTCGACAGGGGGAGCACTGAAGCTTTCTTT; CDR3 protein: CASSVDRGSTEAFF
V gene: TRBV19; D gene: -; clone size: once; J gene: TRBJ2-3; CDR3 DNA: TGTGCCAGTAGTTTCGCAGATACGCAGTATTTT; CDR3 protein: CASSFADTQYF
V gene: TRBV6-5; D gene: TRBD1; clone size: -; J gene: TRBJ1-1; CDR3 DNA: TGTGCCAGCAGCTTACAGGGGTGGACTGAAGCTTTCTTT; CDR3 protein: CASSLQGWTEAFF
V gene: TRBV7-6; D gene: TRBD2; clone size: -; J gene: TRBJ2-1; CDR3 DNA: TGTGCCAGCAGCTTCCCTAGCGGGAGGAATGAGCAGTTCTTC; CDR3 protein: CASSFPSGRNEQFF
V gene: TRBV5-4; D gene: TRBD1; clone size: once; J gene: TRBJ2-5; CDR3 DNA: TGTGCCAGCTCCGCCCGGACAGGGGGCGGAGAGACCCAGTACTTC; CDR3 protein: CASSARTGGGETQYF
V gene: TRBV7-9; D gene: -; clone size: -; J gene: TRBJ2-2; CDR3 DNA: TGTGCCAGCAGCTTGCCGGTCGTCGGGGAGCTGTTTTTT; CDR3 protein: CASSLPVVGELFF
V gene: TRBV28; D gene: -; clone size: -; J gene: TRBJ2-1; CDR3 DNA: TGTGCCAGCACCCAGATCCAGTTGCGACCTGCAGGCCAATTCTTC; CDR3 protein: CASTQIQLRPAGQFF
V gene: TRBV7-9; D gene: TRBD1; clone size: -; J gene: TRBJ2-5; CDR3 DNA: TGTGCCAGCAGCTTTCGTCCGGGACAGGCAAAGGGAGAGACCCAGTACTTC; CDR3 protein: CASSFRPGQAKGETQYF
V gene: TRBV20-1; D gene: -; clone size: few; J gene: TRBJ1-2; CDR3 DNA: TGCAGTGCTAGTAGCGTGCTTAACTATGGCTACACCTTC; CDR3 protein: CSASSVLNYGYTF
V gene: TRBV4-3; D gene: TRBD2; clone size: -; J gene: TRBJ2-3; CDR3 DNA: TGCGCCAGCAGCCAAGAAGTTCTAGCGGGATCCACAGATACGCAGTATTTT; CDR3 protein: CASSQEVLAGSTDTQYF
V gene: TRBV24-1; D gene: TRBD2; clone size: -; J gene: TRBJ2-1; CDR3 DNA: TGTGCCACCAGTGAGTCCGGGACTAGCGGGATCGACAATGAGCAGTTCTTC; CDR3 protein: CATSESGTSGIDNEQFF
V gene: TRBV24-1; D gene: TRBD1; clone size: -; J gene: TRBJ2-1; CDR3 DNA: TGTGCCACCAGTCCACGTTCGGGACAGTCTTACAATGAGCAGTTCTTC; CDR3 protein: CATSPRSGQSYNEQFF
V gene: TRBV5-1; D gene: TRBD2; clone size: -; J gene: TRBJ2-3; CDR3 DNA: TGCGCCAGCAGCTTTTCGGGGGGGCAAGCAGATACGCAGTATTTT; CDR3 protein: CASSFSGGQADTQYF
V gene: TRBV10-3; D gene: TRBD1; clone size: many; J gene: TRBJ1-5; CDR3 DNA: TGTGCCATAGGGACAGATAGCAATCAGCCCCAGCATTTT; CDR3 protein: CAIGTDSNQPQHF
V gene: TRBV2; D gene: TRBD1; clone size: once; J gene: TRBJ1-6; CDR3 DNA: TGTGCCAGCAGTGGGGACAGGGGGCACAATTCACCCCTCCACTTT; CDR3 protein: CASSGDRGHNSPLHF
V gene: TRBV18; D gene: TRBD1; clone size: -; J gene: TRBJ1-2; CDR3 DNA: TGTGCCAGCGCCACCGGGACAGGAGGTGGCTACACCTTC; CDR3 protein: CASATGTGGGYTF